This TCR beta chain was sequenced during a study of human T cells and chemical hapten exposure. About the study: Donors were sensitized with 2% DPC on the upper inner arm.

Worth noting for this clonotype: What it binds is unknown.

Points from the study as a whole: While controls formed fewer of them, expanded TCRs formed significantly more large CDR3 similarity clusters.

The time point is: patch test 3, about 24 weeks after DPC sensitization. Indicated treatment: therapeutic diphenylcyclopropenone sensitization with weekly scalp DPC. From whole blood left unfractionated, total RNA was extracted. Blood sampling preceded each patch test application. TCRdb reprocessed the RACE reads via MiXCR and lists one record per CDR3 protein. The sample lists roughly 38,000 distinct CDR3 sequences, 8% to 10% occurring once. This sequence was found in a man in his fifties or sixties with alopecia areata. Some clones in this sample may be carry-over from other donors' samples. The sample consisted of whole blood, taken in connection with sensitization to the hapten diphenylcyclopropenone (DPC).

In DNA, the CDR3 is TGTGCCATCAGTGAGTTGGGGGGCGAAACTGAAGCTTTCTTT. This encodes CAISELGGETEAFF. The chain carries TRBV10-3 and TRBJ1-1, with D maybe TRBD1 (6 bases). This CDR3 is built from 14 residues. Trimming stripped 1 base from V and 5 bases from J, with 11 bases between. The germline V gene has CDR1 ENHRY and CDR2 SYGVKD.